The present entry profiles one TCR beta chain with its context. No cognate antigen has been identified for it. The sample holds no much larger clone one base away, and base qualities are not on file. Genomic DNA was isolated from the sorted cells so that the TCRbeta CDR3 region could be sequenced. TCRbeta CDR3 regions were sequenced using the immunoSEQ Assay. This is the immuneACCESS table as TCRdb keeps it, with only in-frame sequences that have V and J called. A part of the clones is gone; compared with another copy, unresolved V genes explain less than half, and the rest is unexplained. The sample contains about 79,000 clones, 90% of them found a single time. The ten most abundant clones make up under 0.35% of the sample. This sample is drawn from a study of OX40 agonist ivuxolimab in advanced cancers. Context from the whole study: The costimulatory receptor OX40 (CD134) was targeted by ivuxolimab, a fully human IgG2 agonistic monoclonal antibody. Intravenous ivuxolimab was administered to patients every 2 weeks at six dose levels: 0.01, 0.1, 0.3, 1.5, 3 and 10 mg/kg. Of the roughly 52 dose-escalation patients, hepatocellular carcinoma was present in about 20, melanoma in approximately 15, renal cell carcinoma in 9 and head and neck cancer in 9. In the dose-escalation cohort, 82.7% of patients were male, and the mean age was approximately 60 years, with a range of 23 to 79. Prior anti-PD-1, anti-PD-L1 or anti-CTLA-4 therapy was permitted, and checkpoint inhibitors had been received by 30% to 40% of dose-escalation patients. Three dose-escalation patients achieved partial responses, one with hepatocellular carcinoma and two with cutaneous melanoma. The purpose of peripheral TCRbeta sequencing was to test whether ivuxolimab changed TCR sequence diversity and led to clonal T-cell expansion. The monotherapy dose-escalation portion (N ≈ 52 patients) of the phase I ivuxolimab trial is reported in the paper. Overall results and qualifications from the work: Partial responders in the 0.1-3.0 mg/kg groups had among the lowest normalized peripheral clonal expansion, especially among CD8+ T cells. At doses of 0.1 to 3.0 mg/kg, clonal expansion of both CD4+ and CD8+ blood T cells was observed from baseline to week 6. Antigen specificity was not determined for the clonally expanded peripheral T cells. Low levels of normalized T-cell clonal expansion were also shown by some nonresponding patients. After ivuxolimab, CD8+ T cells had more expanded clones than CD4+ T cells on average.

The junction carries 9 bases between V and J, which are trimmed by 0 bases and 0 bases respectively. The CDR3 spans 16 residues, from the cysteine through the phenylalanine. The entry retains the CDR3 DNA only, 48 bases that are in frame from base 1. From a lookup of the germline V gene, CDR1 and CDR2 are SGHAT and FQNNGV. Patients with autoimmune disease history or receiving systemic immunosuppression were excluded from the trial. Peripheral blood for TCR sequencing was drawn from every dose cohort at baseline, at cycle 4 day 1 and at cycle 7 day 1. The samples were drawn from a first-in-human, open-label, multicenter phase I dose-escalation trial of ivuxolimab. Adults with locally advanced or metastatic head and neck squamous cell, hepatocellular, melanoma or renal cell carcinoma were enrolled in the trial. Before TCR sequencing, CD4+ and CD8+ T cells were separately sorted from peripheral blood.

Sequenced here: CD4+ or CD8+ T cells sorted from blood, sampled in a trial of the OX40 agonist ivuxolimab. This sequence originates from an adult with an advanced solid tumor such as melanoma, head and neck, liver or kidney cancer. In this chain, TRBV11-2 is recombined with TRBJ2-1; a confident D gene designation cannot be given. The DNA is as follows: TGTGCCAGCAGCTTAGAACGGCGAAGCTCCTACAATGAGCAGTTCTTC. This sequence encodes CASSLERRSSYNEQFF.